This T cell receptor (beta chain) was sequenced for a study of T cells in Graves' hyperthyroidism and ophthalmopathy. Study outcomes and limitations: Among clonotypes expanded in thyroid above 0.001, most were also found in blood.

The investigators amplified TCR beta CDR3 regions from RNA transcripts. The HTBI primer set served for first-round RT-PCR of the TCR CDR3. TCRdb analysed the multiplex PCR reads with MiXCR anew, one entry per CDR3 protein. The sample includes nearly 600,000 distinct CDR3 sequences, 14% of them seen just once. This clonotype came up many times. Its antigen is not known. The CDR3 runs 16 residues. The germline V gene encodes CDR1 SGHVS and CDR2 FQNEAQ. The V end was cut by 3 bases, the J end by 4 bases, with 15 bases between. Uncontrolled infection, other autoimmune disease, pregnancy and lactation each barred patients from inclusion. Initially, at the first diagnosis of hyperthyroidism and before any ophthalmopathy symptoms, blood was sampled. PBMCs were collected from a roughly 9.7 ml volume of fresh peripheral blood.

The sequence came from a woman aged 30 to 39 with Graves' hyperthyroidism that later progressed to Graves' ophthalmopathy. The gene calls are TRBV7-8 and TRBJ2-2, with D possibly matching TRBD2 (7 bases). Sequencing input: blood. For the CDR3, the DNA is TGTGCCAGCAGCTTTGGAAGTAGGGGGGGCACCGGGGAGCTGTTTTTT. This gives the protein CASSFGSRGGTGELFF.